The clone carrying this T cell receptor beta chain was found many times. Its target is unknown. This sample is drawn from a study of T cells after yellow fever vaccination. Study as a whole: Where fractions had low cell numbers, libraries were prepared from them with the SMART-Seq v4 Ultra Low Input RNA kit.

V was pared by 4 bases and J by 0 bases, with 7 bases between. The CDR3 consists of 13 residues. Germline V CDR1 and CDR2: SGHRS, YFSETQ. Study conclusions and caveats: Weaker overall, the secondary response nonetheless peaked faster (day 5 versus 15).

TCRdb reprocessed the 5' RACE reads via MiXCR and lists one record per CDR3 protein. Of hundreds of thousands of distinct CDR3 sequences listed, 8.7% are singletons. This chain joins TRBV5-1 and TRBJ1-2; D unresolved. This sequence was found in a man younger than 35 who received the YFV17D yellow fever vaccine. Sequences were derived from PBMCs, sampled on the day of the first yellow fever vaccination. The CDR3 spells CASSDGSNYGYTF. The CDR3 bases are TGCGCCAGCAGCGACGGATCTAACTATGGCTACACCTTC.